Below, 29 T cell receptor beta chains from the same sample are listed, as sequenced in a study of vaccination and CD4 T cells after COVID-19 (dated by TCRdb to between 2020 and 2023). The sample's treatment or condition label is to be understood as: roughly 11-day PBMC culture with coronavirus spike peptide pools or control peptides (ViraFEST assay). These receptors' antigens are unknown. The library was built by means of PCR. TCRdb lists the instrument as Illumina iSeq 100. DNA from cultured CD4+ T cells underwent TCR sequencing with the Oncomine TCR Beta short-read assay at the Johns Hopkins FTIC core. TCRdb redid the processing of the public reads, applying fastp at Q25 and MiXCR, and retained in-frame beta chains. Rows with one shared CDR3 protein collapse into an entry with the most common genes and DNA. Here the sample has fewer than 25,000 distinct CDR3 sequences; 38% occur a single time. About a fifth of the sample lies in the top ten.

The material was CD4+ T cells from blood, cultured in vitro, obtained before SARS-CoV-2 vaccination. The receptors shown here come from a human donor who received a COVID-19 vaccine.

This chain joins TRBV30 and TRBJ2-5, with 7 positions matching TRBD2. V dropped 0 bases and J dropped 2; count of bases not matched to a gene: 9. CDR3 size: 16 residues. The germline CDR1 and CDR2 sequences are GTSNPN and SVGIG (reference sequence). Here the CDR3 reads CAWSVGLAEGQETQYF. CDR3 DNA sequence: TGTGCCTGGAGTGTCGGGCTAGCGGAGGGACAAGAGACCCAGTACTTC.

The CDR3 region has the DNA TGTGCCAGCAGTCCCCAGGTAGCTAACTATGGCTACACCTTC. It specifies CASSPQVANYGYTF. V is TRBV2 and J is TRBJ1-2, with D hard to call. CDR3 length equals 14 residues. V lost 5 bases and J 0 bases, leaving 10 bases between the germline ends. Germline CDR1 and CDR2: SNHLY and FYNNEI.

Here the CDR3 reads CACGDSHNQPQHF. In nucleotides, the CDR3 is TGTGCCTGCGGTGACAGTCACAATCAGCCCCAGCATTTT. The gene calls are TRBV10-3 and TRBJ1-5, with D possibly matching TRBD1 (5 bases). Per the germline V gene, CDR1 is ENHRY and CDR2 is SYGVKD. The CDR3 contains 13 residues. V was trimmed by 11 bases and J by 3 bases, leaving 14 bases between them.

The rearrangement joins TRBV30 to TRBJ1-2; 8 bases align to TRBD1. V shed 4 bases, J shed 2 bases, and the junction held 6 bases outside the gene matches. Looked up from germline, CDR1 is GTSNPN and CDR2 is SVGIG (reference sequence). The CDR3 loop spans 14 amino acids. The CDR3 protein is CAWTGGRRNYGYTF. DNA of the CDR3: TGTGCCTGGACAGGGGGCCGGCGGAACTATGGCTACACCTTC.

This clonotype was detected only a few times. This chain links TRBV2 with TRBJ2-3; TRBD1 or TRBD2 may be the D gene (5 bases each). The CDR3 covers 14 residues. CDR1 is SNHLY, CDR2 FYNNEI, per germline. V lost 7 bases, J lost 0 bases, and 11 bases lay in between. CDR3 DNA sequence: TGTGCCAGCATTCCGGGGCGAAGCACAGATACGCAGTATTTT. Translated, it gives CASIPGRSTDTQYF.

This chain connects TRBV6-4 to TRBJ2-2; D may match TRBD1 or TRBD2 (6 bases each). The ends were cut back, 6 bases at V and 2 bases at J, with 10 bases in the middle. CDR3 length equals 14 residues. Germline CDR1 MRHNA, CDR2 SNTAGT. As DNA, the CDR3 is TGTGCCAGCAGGAACGGGGGCAACACCGGGGAGCTGTTTTTT. The encoded protein is CASRNGGNTGELFF.

The chain couples TRBV20-1 to TRBJ2-7; 9 nucleotides agree with TRBD1. Looked up from germline, CDR1 is DFQATT and CDR2 is SNEGSKA (reference sequence). The CDR3 consists of 13 residues. Germline trimming cut 6 bases from V and 5 bases from J; bases unmatched to any gene: 8. The CDR3 protein is CSAEPGQGDEQYF. DNA of the CDR3: TGCAGTGCGGAACCGGGACAGGGTGACGAGCAGTACTTC.

The rearrangement links TRBV19 to TRBJ2-3, with 9 bases matching TRBD2. The V gene's germline CDR1 is LNHDA and CDR2 SQIVND (reference sequence). The CDR3 totals 18 residues. V gave up 6 bases and J gave up 6 bases; unmatched junction bases: 19. The CDR3 DNA reads TGTGCCAGTAGCCCGCATTTGGGCGGGGGGGCGAGTTGGGATACGCAGTATTTT. Translating gives CASSPHLGGGASWDTQYF.

The J gene is TRBJ2-7, the V gene TRBV6-1, with a possible D match to TRBD2 (5 bases). Germline CDR1 and CDR2: MNHNS and SASEGT. Trimming left V 1 base short and J 6 bases short, with 13 bases between. The CDR3 sequence is 14 residues long. The CDR3 loop reads CASSEGWGVGEQYF. The CDR3 DNA reads TGTGCCAGCAGTGAAGGGTGGGGAGTGGGCGAGCAGTACTTC.

This clonotype was detected a few times. The V call is TRBV19, the J call TRBJ1-5; 8 nucleotides align to TRBD1. Germline V CDR1 and CDR2: LNHDA, SQIVND (reference sequence). The CDR3 spans 15 residues. J gave up 9 bases and V 7 bases, and 14 bases lay outside the gene matches. CDR3 in amino acids: CASIHQGARGGPQHF. For the CDR3, the DNA is TGTGCCAGTATCCACCAGGGGGCGCGGGGGGGGCCCCAGCATTTT.

The chain employs TRBV11-3 and TRBJ2-1, with TRBD1 identical over 7 bases. Germline-derived CDR1 and CDR2 are SGHNT and YENEEA. The junction had 5 bases not matched to a gene; V was cut back by 3 bases and J by 3 bases. This CDR3 is built from 15 residues. The CDR3 protein is CASSFSGTDYNEQFF. CDR3 nucleotide sequence: TGTGCCAGCAGCTTCTCCGGGACAGACTACAATGAGCAGTTCTTC.

The gene calls are TRBV4-2 and TRBJ1-6; perhaps TRBD1 as D (5 bases). Deletions cut 3 bases from V and 8 bases from J, with 23 bases between. This CDR3 is 18 amino acids long. Germline loops: CDR1 LGHNA, CDR2 YNFKEQ. The CDR3 protein is CASSQGYVRVETDSPLHF. As DNA, the CDR3 is TGTGCCAGCAGCCAGGGCTATGTCCGGGTGGAGACAGATTCACCCCTCCACTTT.

V and J are TRBV7-3 and TRBJ2-1, with D unclear. From germline, CDR1 is SGHTA and CDR2 FQGTGA. The CDR3 extends over 14 amino acids. V lost 5 bases, J lost 0 bases, and 8 bases lay in between. CDR3 in DNA: TGTGCCAGCAGCCAAGTGAGCTCCTACAATGAGCAGTTCTTC. Amino acid sequence: CASSQVSSYNEQFF.

The chain employs TRBV6-2 or TRBV6-3 and TRBJ1-5, with 10 bases identical to TRBD1. CDR1 is MNHEY, CDR2 SVGEGT, per germline. This CDR3 is built from 14 residues. V gave up 7 bases and J gave up 4 bases; unmatched junction bases: 4. CDR3 bases: TGTGCCAGCACCAGGGACAGGGGAAATCAGCCCCAGCATTTT. Its translation is CASTRDRGNQPQHF.

Concerning this clonotype: A junction end diverges from the germline sequence, so it may reflect a read error. The rearrangement links TRBV7-2 to TRBJ2-2, with D possibly being TRBD2 (5 bases). The CDR3 contains 17 residues. Looked up from germline, CDR1 is SGHTA and CDR2 is FQGNSA. The CDR3 nucleotides read TGTGCCAGCACCTTAGCTCGGGGTTCCCTCAACACCGGGGAGCTGTTTTTT. Protein product: CASTLARGSLNTGELFF.

This chain connects TRBV7-3 to TRBJ2-3, with D uncertain. This CDR3 has 13 residues. V dropped 5 bases and J dropped 8 bases, with 14 bases sitting between them. Germline V gives CDR1 SGHTA, CDR2 FQGTGA. CDR3 protein: CASSPDTLGTQYF. The CDR3 bases are TGTGCCAGCAGCCCTGACACCCTGGGTACGCAGTATTTT.

The CDR3 loop reads CASSSQPGEEAFF. CDR3 DNA: TGTGCCAGCAGCTCCCAACCGGGAGAAGAAGCTTTCTTT. The chain carries TRBV5-4 and TRBJ1-1; D is ambiguous. The CDR3 runs 13 residues. The germline V gene has CDR1 SGHNT and CDR2 YYREEE (reference sequence). The V gene lost 3 bases and the J gene lost 8 bases, with 14 bases spanning the gap. The whole variable domain, filled in from reference TRBV5-4 and TRBJ1-1, reads ETGVTQSPTHLIKTRGQQVTLRCSSQSGHNTVSWYQQALGQGPQFIFQYYREEENGRGNFPPRFSGLQFPNYSSELNVNALELDDSALYLCASSSQPGEEAFFGQGTRLTVV.

The chain links TRBV5-1 to TRBJ1-1, with 7 positions matching TRBD1. Germline values: CDR1 SGHRS, CDR2 YFSETQ. The V gene end was trimmed by 7 bases and the J gene end by 0 bases; junction bases not matched to a gene: 9. This CDR3 contains 15 residues. CDR3 in DNA: TGCGCCAGCGCGGAGACAGGGCCTATGAACACTGAAGCTTTCTTT. Protein: CASAETGPMNTEAFF.

This clonotype was counted between two and nine times. The chain recombines TRBV6-1 with TRBJ2-5, with D tentatively TRBD1 (6 bases). The V end was cut by 10 bases, the J end by 5 bases, with 20 bases between. This CDR3 is built from 14 residues. The germline V gene has CDR1 MNHNS and CDR2 SASEGT. The CDR3 loop reads CATTLVGAGETQYF. The CDR3 DNA is TGTGCCACCACCTTGGTGGGGGCTGGGGAGACCCAGTACTTC.

Only one count was recorded for this clonotype. The rearrangement uses TRBV12-3 or TRBV12-4 and TRBJ1-3; D not resolved. The CDR3 contains 16 residues. V was clipped by 1 base and J by 2 bases, with 12 bases between them. CDR3: CASSLGGIGPGNTIYF. CDR3 in DNA: TGTGCCAGCAGTTTAGGGGGTATCGGGCCTGGAAACACCATATATTTT.

This clonotype came up once. The gene calls are TRBV11-3 and TRBJ2-1; 10 positions match TRBD2. In germline, CDR1 is SGHNT, CDR2 YENEEA. After removal of 3 bases from V and 9 bases from J, the junction contained 5 bases not matched to a gene. The CDR3 has 14 residues. The CDR3, as DNA: TGTGCCAGCAGCTTGAGCGGGGGGGAGGGTGAGCAGTTCTTC. This translates into CASSLSGGEGEQFF.

This rearrangement joins TRBV10-3 to TRBJ2-2, with D perhaps matching TRBD2 (5 bases). Germline assignment: CDR1 ENHRY and CDR2 SYGVKD. V lost 8 bases, J lost 6 bases, and 13 bases lay in between. The CDR3 contains 13 residues. The CDR3 DNA follows: TGTGCCATCCGGGGTACCGCCGCCGGGGAGCTGTTTTTT. Translation gives CAIRGTAAGELFF.

CDR3 protein: CASSLPRGARTEAFF. In nucleotides, the CDR3 is TGTGCCAGCAGTCTCCCACGTGGGGCACGGACTGAAGCTTTCTTT. The chain couples TRBV28 to TRBJ1-1; D may be TRBD1 (5 bases). Germline-derived CDR1 and CDR2 are MDHEN and SYDVKM. V shed 5 bases and J shed 5 bases, with 18 bases lying between them. This CDR3 is 15 amino acids long.

The chain combines TRBV4-2 with TRBJ1-5, with D uncertain. CDR3 size: 13 residues. Germline values: CDR1 LGHNA, CDR2 YNFKEQ. The ends were cut back, 1 base at V and 6 bases at J, with 7 bases in the middle. The chain's CDR3 is CASSQGGGQPQHF. The CDR3, as DNA: TGTGCCAGCAGCCAAGGGGGAGGTCAGCCCCAGCATTTT.

The chain has TRBV6-1 and TRBJ2-2, with a possible D match to TRBD2 (7 bases). The V gene lost 5 bases and the J gene lost 2 bases, with 12 bases spanning the gap. CDR1 MNHNS and CDR2 SASEGT come from the germline V gene. This CDR3 has 15 residues. DNA of the CDR3: TGTGCCAGCAGTCGACGGGGGGCTAACACCGGGGAGCTGTTTTTT. Its translation is CASSRRGANTGELFF.

V gene TRBV24-1 combines with J gene TRBJ1-2; a possible D gene is TRBD1 (6 bases). CDR1 is KGHDR and CDR2 is SFDVKD in the germline V gene. This CDR3 spans 15 amino acids. V lost 2 bases and J lost 3, with 12 bases in between. The CDR3 sequence: CATSDSGAQDYGYTF. The CDR3 DNA is TGTGCCACCAGTGATTCAGGGGCCCAGGACTATGGCTACACCTTC.

This sequence joins TRBV12-3 or TRBV12-4 and TRBJ1-5, with D possibly matching TRBD1 (5 bases). V was pared by 7 bases and J by 2 bases, with 12 bases between. This CDR3 comprises 14 residues. The CDR3 sequence: CASTQGVGNQPQHF. CDR3 sequence (DNA): TGTGCCAGCACCCAAGGGGTGGGCAATCAGCCCCAGCATTTT.

This rearrangement joins TRBV27 to TRBJ1-2, with D tentatively TRBD1 (6 bases). This CDR3 region has 13 residues. The V gene's germline CDR1 is MNHEY and CDR2 SMNVEV (reference sequence). The ends were cut back, 1 base at V and 7 bases at J, with 10 bases in the middle. Written as DNA, the CDR3 is TGTGCCAGCAGTTTATTGGGGGCAGGTGGCTACACCTTC. Translation: CASSLLGAGGYTF.

This clonotype has more than one count but fewer than ten. V is TRBV19 and J is TRBJ2-3, with 9 bases that match TRBD1. The V gene's germline CDR1 is LNHDA and CDR2 SQIVND (reference sequence). Trimming removed 5 bases from V and 4 bases from J; junction bases left unmatched: 7. The CDR3 sequence is 15 residues long. CDR3 in amino acids: CASSWTGVYADTQYF. The CDR3 coding sequence is TGTGCCAGTAGTTGGACAGGGGTCTACGCAGATACGCAGTATTTT.